Below, 8 T cell receptor beta chains from the same sample are listed, as sequenced in a study of control samples from healthy donors and cancer patients (dated by TCRdb to about 2020). To prepare the library, the immunoSEQ multiplex PCR assay was applied. Here the immuneACCESS table is served through TCRdb, limited to in-frame sequences with V and J called. Missing clones are a known gap in these copies; in checked studies unresolved V genes cover under half, and the rest lacks a known reason. Present in this sample are roughly 130,000 clones, around 93% of which were seen just once. Together, the top ten hold 1.7% of the sample. Sequenced sample: PBMCs. These receptor sequences come from a man aged 50-59 years with head and neck cancer.

The genes are TRBV4-1 and TRBJ1-6; the D is unclear. This CDR3 contains 14 residues. V gave up 0 bases and J gave up 12 bases, with 12 bases separating them. Germline V lookup: CDR1 MGHRA, CDR2 YSYEKL. CDR3 amino acids: CASSQESSMGPLHF. CDR3 coding DNA: TGCGCCAGCAGCCAAGAATCATCGATGGGACCCCTCCACTTT.

V and J are TRBV18 and TRBJ1-2; TRBD1 might be the D (5 bases). Looked up from germline, CDR1 is KGHSH and CDR2 is LQKENI. The CDR3 totals 14 residues. V shed 4 bases and J shed 0 bases, with 9 bases lying between them. CDR3 protein: CASSQQETNYGYTF. CDR3 coding DNA: TGTGCCAGCTCACAACAGGAGACTAACTATGGCTACACCTTC.

The chain carries TRBV9 and TRBJ1-6; D gene uncertain. The germline V gene encodes CDR1 SGDLS and CDR2 YYNGEE. The CDR3 has 14 residues. The V end was cut by 0 bases, the J end by 7 bases, with 8 bases between. The CDR3 loop is CASSVEDRNSPLHF. The DNA for the CDR3 is TGTGCCAGCAGCGTAGAGGACCGCAATTCACCCCTCCACTTT.

A note on this clone: One end of the junction is discordant with germline, which a read error may explain. The CDR3 here is CASSLGQGSTIYF. The CDR3 nucleotides read TGTGCCAGCAGCCTTGGACAGGGAAGCACCATATATTTT. The chain carries TRBV11-2 and TRBJ1-3, with TRBD1 identical over 8 bases. The CDR3 contains 13 residues. In germline, CDR1 is SGHAT, CDR2 FQNNGV. The full variable domain, in which reference TRBV11-2 and TRBJ1-3 provide the parts outside the CDR3, is EAGVAQSPRYKIIEKRQSVAFWCNPISGHATLYWYQQILGQGPKLLIQFQNNGVVDDSQLPKDRFSAERLKGVDSTLKIQPAKLEDSAVYLCASSLGQGSTIYFGEGSWLTVV.

CDR3 amino acids: CASSLTLDSEQYF. In DNA, the CDR3 is TGTGCCAGCAGCCTTACCCTCGACAGCGAGCAGTACTTC. J is TRBJ2-7 and V is TRBV7-9, with D perhaps TRBD1 (5 bases). The CDR3 covers 13 residues. Germline V gene sequence: CDR1 SEHNR, CDR2 FQNEAQ (reference sequence). Trimming left V 5 bases short and J 6 bases short, with 14 bases between.

In this sample, this clone turned up a few times. The chain is built from TRBV7-3 and TRBJ2-2; the match to TRBD2 covers 9 bases. Germline-derived CDR1 and CDR2 are SGHTA and FQGTGA. Trimming at V came to 2 bases and at J to 5 bases, leaving 3 bases not matched to a gene. The CDR3 covers 15 residues. The CDR3, as DNA: TGTGCCAGCAGCTTAGTAGCGGGGGCTACCGGGGAGCTGTTTTTT. Translating gives CASSLVAGATGELFF. Complete variable domain (other parts from reference TRBV7-3 and TRBJ2-2): GAGVSQTPSNKVTEKGKYVELRCDPISGHTALYWYRQSLGQGPEFLIYFQGTGAADDSGLPNDRFFAVRPEGSVSTLKIQRTERGDSAVYLCASSLVAGATGELFFGEGSRLTVL.

The V gene is TRBV21-1, the J gene TRBJ1-2; TRBD1 is taken as the D call from the table, unchecked against the DNA. TRBV21-1 is noted as a pseudogene. There are 17 residues in the CDR3. In DNA form, the CDR3 reads TGTGCCAGCAGCTCCCAAAATGGTATCGGGACAGGCTATGGCTACACCTTC. Protein: CASSSQNGIGTGYGYTF.

The CDR3 protein is CASSLTRGDGDTQYF. CDR3 DNA: TGTGCCAGCAGCTTAACCAGGGGGGATGGCGATACGCAGTATTTT. The rearrangement links TRBV7-2 to TRBJ2-3; D is perhaps TRBD1 (7 bases). The CDR3 length is 15 residues. The ends were cut back, 2 bases at V and 6 bases at J, with 15 bases in the middle. Germline-derived CDR1 and CDR2 are SGHTA and FQGNSA.